The rows below give T cell receptor beta chains drawn from one sample of a study of T cell responses to AZD1222 COVID-19 vaccine. Using immunoSEQ multiplex PCR, the repertoire was profiled, and TCRdb retains in-frame clones only, with some absent. The sample lists around 200,000 clones, 70% to 90% occurring once. Sequencing was performed on peripheral blood, taken on day 0 of AZD1222 vaccination. These TCRs come from an adult in good health. CDR3s leave out the opening cysteine and the closing phenylalanine or tryptophan. The D gene is left open where the match is weak.

D: -; V: TRBV5-1; J: TRBJ1-4; CDR3: ASSLEGGRRNEKLF
D: -; V: TRBV5-8; J: TRBJ1-5; CDR3: ASSGGPRAGNQPQH
D: -; V: TRBV2; J: TRBJ2-7; CDR3: ASMKTLSYEQY
D: TRBD1; V: TRBV7-9; J: TRBJ1-1; CDR3: ASSSRTGSNTEAF
D: -; V: TRBV25-1; J: TRBJ1-5; CDR3: ASRSGNQPQH
D: -; V: TRBV7-9; J: TRBJ1-6; CDR3: ASSSDLGGSSPLH
D: -; V: TRBV11-2; J: TRBJ1-4; CDR3: ASSLDTVNEKLF
D: TRBD1; V: TRBV18; J: TRBJ1-5; CDR3: ASSPGQGAQPQH
D: TRBD2; V: TRBV3-1/TRBV3-2; J: TRBJ2-3; CDR3: ASELAGGTQY
D: -; V: TRBV2; J: TRBJ2-7; CDR3: ASSVGILSYEQY
D: TRBD2; V: TRBV4-1; J: TRBJ2-5; CDR3: ASSPGTSGGNLGETQY
D: -; V: TRBV7-3; J: TRBJ2-3; CDR3: ASSLTGNSDTQY
D: -; V: TRBV30; J: TRBJ1-3; CDR3: AWSVTAGAGNTIY
D: -; V: TRBV5-5; J: TRBJ2-4; CDR3: ASSQTPNIQY
D: -; V: TRBV5-4; J: TRBJ1-2; CDR3: ASSLGWETEGYT
D: TRBD2; V: TRBV4-1; J: TRBJ2-7; CDR3: ASSQGEGIGLEQY
D: TRBD1; V: TRBV7-8; J: TRBJ1-2; CDR3: ASSLPQGRIGYGYT
D: TRBD1; V: TRBV6-6; J: TRBJ2-7; CDR3: ASSPRTGASYEQY
D: -; V: TRBV9; J: TRBJ2-3; CDR3: ASSVATSSTTDTQY
D: -; V: TRBV28; J: TRBJ2-7; CDR3: ATKGGPESSYEQY
D: -; V: TRBV5-5; J: TRBJ1-2; CDR3: ASSTSPTEVYGYT
D: -; V: TRBV11-2; J: TRBJ2-4; CDR3: ASSLRQLAKNIQY
D: TRBD2; V: TRBV7-2; J: TRBJ2-1; CDR3: ASSWPGLAGTYNEQF
D: -; V: TRBV27; J: TRBJ1-1; CDR3: ASSFGTQNTEAF
D: TRBD2; V: TRBV5-1; J: TRBJ2-1; CDR3: ASSLGGTSGGALAYNEQF
D: -; V: TRBV7-2; J: TRBJ1-5; CDR3: ASSLSPNSNQPQH
D: -; V: TRBV7-8; J: TRBJ2-7; CDR3: ASSLETVAYEQY
D: -; V: TRBV28; J: TRBJ1-6; CDR3: ASSLTGVNNSPLH
D: -; V: TRBV7-3; J: TRBJ2-5; CDR3: ASSPDGETQY
D: TRBD2; V: TRBV19; J: TRBJ2-2; CDR3: ASSTGGALTGELF
D: -; V: TRBV2; J: TRBJ2-1; CDR3: ATTSFNEQF
D: -; V: TRBV30; J: TRBJ1-6; CDR3: AWSVRQNNSPLH
D: TRBD2; V: TRBV9; J: TRBJ2-7; CDR3: ASSVEAGGSRYEQY
D: -; V: TRBV7-9; J: TRBJ2-3; CDR3: ASSLRIQDTDTQY
D: -; V: TRBV7-9; J: TRBJ2-7; CDR3: ASSPQVEQY
D: -; V: TRBV6-4; J: TRBJ1-6; CDR3: ASSDTRPDPKGPLYNSPLH
D: -; V: TRBV12-3/TRBV12-4; J: TRBJ1-3; CDR3: ASSWDEGNTIY
D: -; V: TRBV9; J: TRBJ1-3; CDR3: ASSPEGYSGNTIY
D: -; V: TRBV6-5; J: TRBJ1-5; CDR3: ATNVGANSNQPQH
D: TRBD2; V: TRBV9; J: TRBJ2-5; CDR3: ASSQDGGTSSQETQY
D: TRBD1; V: TRBV6-5; J: TRBJ1-1; CDR3: ASRRGGGSNTEAF